This T cell receptor (beta chain) was sequenced in a study of PD-L1 blockade in urothelial cancer. Turning to the study itself: Blood yielded a median of around 150,000 T cells per sample.

J was trimmed by 7 bases and V by 4 bases; bases with no gene match: 10. This CDR3 contains 15 residues. Germline loops: CDR1 SEHNR, CDR2 FQNEAQ (reference sequence). Using immunoSEQ multiplex PCR, the repertoire was profiled, and TCRdb retains in-frame clones only, with some absent. The sample has 40,000 or so clones; 86% are singletons. The time point was: peripheral blood 6 weeks after treatment start. This clone occurred a few times. Its target is unknown. Points from the study as a whole: When measured at 3 weeks, tumor-associated blood clones expanded more in durable-benefit patients. Better survival was predicted when blood TCR clonality before treatment fell below the median.

The material sequenced was PBMCs, taken around atezolizumab (anti-PD-L1) treatment. The chain links TRBV7-9 to TRBJ1-2; 9 bases are a match to TRBD1. The receptor was isolated from a man between 60 and 70 years old with urothelial cancer. The CDR3 is CASSSYTGGAAGYTF. For the CDR3, the DNA is TGTGCCAGCAGCTCATATACAGGGGGCGCCGCTGGCTACACCTTC.